This TCR beta chain was profiled in a study of blood T cell repertoires in COVID-19. At the level of the study: T cells, B-cell-depleted T cells, or PBMCs provided the cDNA or gDNA that served as material.

CDR1 is ENHRY and CDR2 is SYGVKD in the germline V gene. J lost 2 bases, V lost 5 bases, and 2 bases had no gene match. The CDR3 totals 14 residues. Individuals drawn from approximately 26 US areas were roughly 18 to 100 years old. Sequencing used immunoSEQ multiplex PCR; TCRdb keeps in-frame clones, though not all of them. The sample yields 380,000 or so clones, approximately 86% seen once. This sequence joins TRBV10-3 and TRBJ2-5; 10 bases align to TRBD2. The sample comprised PBMCs or T cells enriched from blood (not recorded which). This receptor was taken from a middle-aged woman with acute COVID-19. CDR3 sequence: CAISSSGGQETQYF. The CDR3 nucleotides read TGTGCCATCAGTAGTAGCGGGGGGCAAGAGACCCAGTACTTC.